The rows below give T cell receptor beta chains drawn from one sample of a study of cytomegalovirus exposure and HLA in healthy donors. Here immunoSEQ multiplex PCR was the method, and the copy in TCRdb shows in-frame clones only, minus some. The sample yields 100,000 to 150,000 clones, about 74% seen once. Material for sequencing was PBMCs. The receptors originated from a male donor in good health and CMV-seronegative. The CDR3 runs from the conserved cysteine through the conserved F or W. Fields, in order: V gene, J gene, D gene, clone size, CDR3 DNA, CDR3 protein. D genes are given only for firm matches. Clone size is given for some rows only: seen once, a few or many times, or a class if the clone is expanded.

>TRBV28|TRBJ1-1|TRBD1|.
TGTGCCAGCAGTTTATGGGACAGGCCCAACACTGAAGCTTTCTTT
CASSLWDRPNTEAFF
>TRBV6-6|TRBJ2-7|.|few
TGTGCCACGAGCTTGGGGAGCCCCGAGCAGTACTTC
CATSLGSPEQYF
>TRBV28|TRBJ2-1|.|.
TGTGCCAGCGGGATCCCCCATGAGACTAGGAATGAGCAGTTCTTC
CASGIPHETRNEQFF
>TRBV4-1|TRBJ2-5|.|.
TGCGCCAGCAGCCAAGCGGAGACCCAGTACTTC
CASSQAETQYF
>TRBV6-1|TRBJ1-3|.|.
TGTGCCAGCAGTGAACAGGGCGTACCTGGAAACACCATATATTTT
CASSEQGVPGNTIYF
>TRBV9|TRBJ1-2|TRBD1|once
TGTGCCAGCAGCGTAGAAGGGGGCAACTATGGCTACACCTTC
CASSVEGGNYGYTF
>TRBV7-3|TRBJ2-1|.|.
TGTGCCAGCAGCTTACTAGGGGTCAGCTCCTACAATGAGCAGTTCTTC
CASSLLGVSSYNEQFF
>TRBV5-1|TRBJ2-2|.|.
TGCGCCAGCAGCTCCTCCGGGCAGGGTCGCACCGGGGAGCTGTTTTTT
CASSSSGQGRTGELFF
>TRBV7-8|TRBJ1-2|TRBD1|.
TGTGCCAGCAGCTCGACCCGGGACAGGAACTATGGCTACACCTTC
CASSSTRDRNYGYTF
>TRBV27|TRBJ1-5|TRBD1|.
TGTGCCAGCAGTCCACGGACAGGGGGGAACAATCAGCCCCAGCATTTT
CASSPRTGGNNQPQHF
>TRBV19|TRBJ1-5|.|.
TGTGCCAGTAGTCGCAAACTCCTCCTAAATCAGCCCCAGCATTTT
CASSRKLLLNQPQHF
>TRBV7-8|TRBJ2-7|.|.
TGTGCCAGCAGCTTAGTGCTCGGGGGTGCGGAGCAGTACTTC
CASSLVLGGAEQYF
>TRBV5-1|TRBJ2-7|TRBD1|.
TGCGCCAGCAGCTTGGGAGGCCCACAGGGGGCGAGCTCCTACGAGCAGTACTTC
CASSLGGPQGASSYEQYF
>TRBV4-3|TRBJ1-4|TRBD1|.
TGCGCCAGCAGCCAAGCATTCGTCAGGGGGGAAAAACTGTTTTTT
CASSQAFVRGEKLFF
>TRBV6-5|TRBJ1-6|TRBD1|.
TGTGCCAGCAGTTACGCGGGACAGATTACTTCACCCCTCCACTTT
CASSYAGQITSPLHF
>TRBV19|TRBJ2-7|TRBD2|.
TGTGCCAGTAGTTTGGGACTAGCGGGGTACGAGCAGTACTTC
CASSLGLAGYEQYF
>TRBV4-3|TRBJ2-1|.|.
TGCGCCAGCAGCCAAGAGCCAGCGGGCCACTCCTACAATGAGCAGTTCTTC
CASSQEPAGHSYNEQFF
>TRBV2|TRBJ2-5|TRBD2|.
TGTGCCAGCAAGGCGGGAGGGAAGACCCAGTACTTC
CASKAGGKTQYF
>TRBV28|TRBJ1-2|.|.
TGTGCCAGCAGCCCCTCGGACAGAGGGTATGGCTACACCTTC
CASSPSDRGYGYTF
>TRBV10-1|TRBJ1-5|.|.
TGCGCCAGCCAGACAGGAGGTCGCAATCAGCCCCAGCATTTT
CASQTGGRNQPQHF
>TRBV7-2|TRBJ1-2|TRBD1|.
TGTGCCAGCAGCTTGGGACAGGGAGGCTACACCTTC
CASSLGQGGYTF
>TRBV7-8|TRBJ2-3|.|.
TGTGCCAGCAGCTTATACAGGGAAAATACGCAGTATTTT
CASSLYRENTQYF
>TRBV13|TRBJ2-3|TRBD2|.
TGTGCCAGCAGCCCCGCCGGACTAGCGGGGAGCACAGATACGCAGTATTTT
CASSPAGLAGSTDTQYF